The following is a T cell receptor (beta chain) sequence with its context. Its antigen is not known. The sample is drawn from a study of cytomegalovirus exposure and HLA in healthy donors. Study information: Earlier sequencing of some 170 million T cells yielded 120 million or so unique TCR beta sequences. Of about 400 genotyped donors, around 76% clustered with self-reported Caucasian donors.

60 Vbeta and 13 Jbeta primers were used in PCR. Method: immunoSEQ multiplex PCR; TCRdb's copy keeps in-frame clones and lacks some. The sample table includes tens of thousands of clones. Study outcomes and limitations: The authors considered a cluster of highly shared sequence variants likely to be a sequencing artifact. A later look showed TCR association rates differing by HLA locus, highest for DRB1 and lowest for HLA-C.

Trimming took 4 bases from V and 3 from J, leaving 18 bases between them. This CDR3 has 16 residues. Germline loops: CDR1 LNHDA, CDR2 SQIVND (reference sequence). Material for sequencing was PBMCs. This TCR derives from a man aged 35 to 55 in good health and CMV-seronegative. This chain connects TRBV19 to TRBJ2-5; D possibly corresponds to TRBD1 (6 bases). As DNA, the CDR3 is TGTGCCAGTAGTAACCCACGGACAGCCTCGGAAGAGACCCAGTACTTC. It yields the protein CASSNPRTASEETQYF.